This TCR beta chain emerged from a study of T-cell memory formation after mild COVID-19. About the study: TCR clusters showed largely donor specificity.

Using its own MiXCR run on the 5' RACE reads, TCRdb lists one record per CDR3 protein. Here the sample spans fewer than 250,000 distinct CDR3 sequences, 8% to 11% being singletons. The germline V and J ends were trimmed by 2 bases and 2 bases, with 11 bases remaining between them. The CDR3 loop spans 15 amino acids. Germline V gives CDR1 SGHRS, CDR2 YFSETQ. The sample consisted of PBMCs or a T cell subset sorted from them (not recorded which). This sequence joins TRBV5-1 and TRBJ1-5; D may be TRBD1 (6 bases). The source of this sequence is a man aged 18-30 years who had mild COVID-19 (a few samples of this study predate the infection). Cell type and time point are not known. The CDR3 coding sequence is TGCGCCAGCAGCTTCGCTGCAGGGGGCAATCAGCCCCAGCATTTT. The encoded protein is CASSFAAGGNQPQHF.